Here is one T cell receptor beta chain with its context. Its antigen is currently unknown. The data belong to a study of OX40 agonist ivuxolimab in advanced cancers. Overall study context: Patients were given ivuxolimab, an antibody that agonizes OX40 (CD134).

Germline lookup yields CDR1 SEHNR and CDR2 FQNEAQ (reference sequence). Trimming removed 5 bases from V and 3 bases from J; junction bases left unmatched: 13. This CDR3 is 17 amino acids long. Profiled with immunoSEQ multiplex PCR; TCRdb holds only in-frame clones, not every one. The sample includes under 65,000 clones, 88% of them seen just once. Study outcomes and limitations: The CD4+ and CD8+ T cells in the blood had expanded clonally by week 6 at 0.1 to 3.0 mg/kg.

The clonotype originates from an adult with an advanced solid tumor such as melanoma, head and neck, liver or kidney cancer. The chain is built from TRBV7-9 and TRBJ2-3; TRBD1 aligns across 8 bases. Sequencing was performed on CD4+ or CD8+ T cells sorted from blood, taken in a trial of the OX40 agonist ivuxolimab. The CDR3: CASSPRWSYRGTDTQYF. CDR3 DNA: TGTGCCAGCAGCCCTAGGTGGTCGTACAGGGGGACAGATACGCAGTATTTT.